The 10 T cell receptor beta chains reported below all come from one sample, sequenced in a study of blood T cell repertoires in COVID-19 (dated by TCRdb to 2020 to 2022). Library construction relied on the immunoSEQ multiplex PCR assay. This is the immuneACCESS table as TCRdb keeps it, with only in-frame sequences that have V and J called. A part of the clones is gone; compared with another copy, unresolved V genes explain less than half, and the rest is unexplained. This sample has 200,000 to 300,000 clones in its table, and roughly four fifths of those were observed once. The ten largest clones add up to 6% to 8% of the sample. Sequences were obtained from peripheral blood. These receptors were obtained from a woman at least 80 years old with COVID-19, enrolled during active disease.

The chain joins TRBV19 to TRBJ1-1, with 7 bases lining up with TRBD1. This CDR3 comprises 15 residues. Per the germline V gene, CDR1 is LNHDA and CDR2 is SQIVND (reference sequence). V lost 4 bases and J lost 5; bases outside the gene matches: 10. CDR3 region: CASSRIQGRGTEAFF. CDR3 sequence (DNA): TGTGCCAGTAGTAGAATACAGGGGAGAGGAACTGAAGCTTTCTTT.

The chain carries TRBV4-3 and TRBJ1-1, with D possibly TRBD1 on 6 matching bases. Germline V lookup: CDR1 LGHNA, CDR2 YSLEER. Trimming cost V 0 bases and J 7 bases, with 12 bases left between them. The CDR3 is 14 amino acids. The CDR3 sequence is CASSQDTGKDEAFF. The CDR3 DNA is TGCGCCAGCAGCCAAGATACAGGGAAGGATGAAGCTTTCTTT.

With regard to this clone: Additional DNA sequences in this sample encode the identical CDR3. The rearrangement uses TRBV30 and TRBJ2-7; 8 nucleotides align to TRBD1. CDR3 size: 12 residues. The junction had 2 bases not matched to a gene; V was cut back by 3 bases and J by 4 bases. Germline-derived CDR1 and CDR2 are GTSNPN and SVGIG (reference sequence). CDR3 coding DNA: TGTGCCTGGAGCCGACAGGGGTACGAGCAGTACTTC. Translation: CAWSRQGYEQYF.

This clone was recorded only once. Germline and junction disagree at one end, which may indicate a read error. The chain recombines TRBV19 with TRBJ1-5; 10 bases are shared with TRBD1. The CDR3 covers 17 residues. Per the germline V gene, CDR1 is LNHDA and CDR2 is SQIVND (reference sequence). CDR3 sequence: CASSVETGGYSNQPQHF. CDR3 in DNA: TGTGCCAGTAGTGTAGAGACAGGGGGCTATAGCAATCAGCCCCAGCATTTT.

CDR3: CAIRDSSNTGELFF. In DNA, the CDR3 is TGTGCCATCAGGGACAGTTCGAACACCGGGGAGCTGTTTTTT. The chain has TRBV10-3 and TRBJ2-2; a possible D gene is TRBD1 (6 bases). The germline gives CDR1 ENHRY, CDR2 SYGVKD. The germline V and J ends were trimmed by 6 bases and 0 bases, with 8 bases remaining between them. CDR3 length: 14 residues.

The chain links TRBV11-3 to TRBJ2-1; D unresolved. V gave up 4 bases and J gave up 8 bases, with 9 bases separating them. The CDR3 runs 12 residues. Germline V gives CDR1 SGHNT, CDR2 YENEEA. The chain's CDR3 is CASSSRRDEQFF. CDR3 nucleotides: TGTGCCAGCAGCTCCCGCCGGGATGAGCAGTTCTTC.

The V gene is TRBV15, the J gene TRBJ1-1; maybe TRBD1 (6 bases). This CDR3 has 15 residues. CDR1 is LNHNV and CDR2 is YYDKDF in the germline V gene (reference sequence). With 0 bases removed from V and 4 bases from J, the gap between germline ends came to 12 bases. CDR3 protein: CATSREGTGSTEAFF. The CDR3, as DNA: TGTGCCACCAGCAGAGAGGGAACAGGGAGCACTGAAGCTTTCTTT.

The gene calls are TRBV18 and TRBJ1-1; D is unresolved. Trimming took off 2 bases at V and 2 bases at J, with 18 bases between the two ends. The CDR3 extends over 17 amino acids. Looked up from germline, CDR1 is KGHSH and CDR2 is LQKENI. The CDR3 is CASSPWPRGQRNTEAFF. DNA of the CDR3: TGTGCCAGCTCACCATGGCCCAGAGGGCAGAGAAACACTGAAGCTTTCTTT.

The gene calls are TRBV4-1 and TRBJ2-7; a possible D gene is TRBD1 (5 bases). Between the trimmed V and J ends, which lost 0 bases and 2 bases, there was a span of 11 bases. CDR1 is MGHRA, CDR2 YSYEKL, per germline. CDR3 length equals 15 residues. CDR3 region: CASSQEKRGTYEQYF. Written as DNA, the CDR3 is TGCGCCAGCAGCCAAGAGAAAAGGGGTACCTACGAGCAGTACTTC.

The gene calls are TRBV5-1 and TRBJ1-1; tentative D call: TRBD1 (5 bases). Germline lookup yields CDR1 SGHRS and CDR2 YFSETQ. This CDR3 spans 16 amino acids. V was shortened by 4 bases and J by 1 base, with 17 bases between the two germline ends. The CDR3 DNA is TGCGCCAGCAGCCGGGGGGACGAAAGGACGAACACTGAAGCTTTCTTT. Residues: CASSRGDERTNTEAFF.